The subject of this entry is one TCR beta chain. The sample originates from a study of blood T cell repertoires in COVID-19. Followed over time, Seattle patients had been enrolled while infection was active. TCRdb's table, derived via immunoSEQ multiplex PCR, lists solely in-frame clones and lacks some. In the table there are some 200,000 clones, about 85% of which are singletons. This receptor was obtained from a woman in her seventies with COVID-19, enrolled during active disease. Sequencing used peripheral blood.

CDR3 loop: CATSVPGQGGGYTF. Here the CDR3 DNA reads TGTGCCACCAGTGTACCGGGACAGGGCGGAGGCTACACCTTC. The V and J genes are TRBV24-1 and TRBJ1-2, with 9 nucleotides matching TRBD1. The J segment lost 8 bases and the V segment lost 5 bases, leaving 8 bases of the junction unmatched. Germline CDR1 is KGHDR and CDR2 is SFDVKD. The CDR3 extends over 14 amino acids.